The table lists the clone carrying this T cell receptor (beta chain) with a few counts. This record belongs to a study of response to subunit inactivated influenza vaccine. The germline V gene encodes CDR1 LGHDT and CDR2 YNNKEL (reference sequence). V was pared by 6 bases and J by 9 bases, with 12 bases between. The CDR3 extends over 12 amino acids. TCRdb processed the RT-PCR reads anew with MiXCR; each CDR3 protein has one entry. The sample has some 540,000 distinct CDR3 sequences, approximately 22% seen once. These data were also filed under a second study, of T cells expressing NK-cell markers. Per that study: UMIs accompanied the 5'RACE template switching by which TCR beta cDNA was made.

The specimen comprised CD4+ T cells sorted from PBMCs, sampled 12 days after vaccination. V is TRBV3-1 and J is TRBJ2-1; D possibly uses TRBD1 or TRBD2 (5 bases each). This sequence was found in a man aged 50 to 60 who received an inactivated influenza vaccine. The CDR3 DNA reads as TGTGCCAGCAGGAAGTCGGGGCTTGAGCAGTTCTTC. It is translated as CASRKSGLEQFF.